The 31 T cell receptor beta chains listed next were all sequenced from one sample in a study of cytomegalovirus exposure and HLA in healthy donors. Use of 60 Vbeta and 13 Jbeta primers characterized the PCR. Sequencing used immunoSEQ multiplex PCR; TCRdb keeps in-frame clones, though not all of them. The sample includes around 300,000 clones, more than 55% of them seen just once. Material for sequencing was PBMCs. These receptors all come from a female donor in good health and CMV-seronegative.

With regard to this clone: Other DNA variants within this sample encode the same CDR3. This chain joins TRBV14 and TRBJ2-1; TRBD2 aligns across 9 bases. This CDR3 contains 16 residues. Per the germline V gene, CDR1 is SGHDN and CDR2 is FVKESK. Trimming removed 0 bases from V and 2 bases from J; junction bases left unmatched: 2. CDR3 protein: CASSQDASGAYNEQFF. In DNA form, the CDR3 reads TGTGCCAGCAGCCAAGATGCTAGCGGGGCCTACAATGAGCAGTTCTTC. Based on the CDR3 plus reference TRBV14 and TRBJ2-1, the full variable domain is EAGVTQFPSHSVIEKGQTVTLRCDPISGHDNLYWYRRVMGKEIKFLLHFVKESKQDESGMPNNRFLAERTGGTYSTLKVQPAELEDSGVYFCASSQDASGAYNEQFFGPGTRLTVL.

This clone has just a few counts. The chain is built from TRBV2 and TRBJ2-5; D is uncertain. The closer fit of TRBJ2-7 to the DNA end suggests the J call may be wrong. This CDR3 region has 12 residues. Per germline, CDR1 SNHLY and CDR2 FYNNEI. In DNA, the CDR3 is TGTGCCAGCAGTACACGACTCTACGAGCAGTACTTC. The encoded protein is CASSTRLYEQYF.

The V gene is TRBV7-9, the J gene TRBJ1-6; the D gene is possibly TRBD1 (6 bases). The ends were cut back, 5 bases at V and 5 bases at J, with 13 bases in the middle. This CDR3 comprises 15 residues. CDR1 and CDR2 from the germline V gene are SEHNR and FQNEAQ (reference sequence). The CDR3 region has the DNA TGTGCCAGCAGCCCCAGTGCAGGGGATAATTCACCCCTCCACTTT. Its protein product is CASSPSAGDNSPLHF.

CDR3 sequence (DNA): TGTGCCAGCAGCTTAGGAGGAGCGGGAGTGTACGAGCAGTACTTC. Translation: CASSLGGAGVYEQYF. The chain combines TRBV13 with TRBJ2-5; 8 bases map to TRBD2. The end of the DNA fits TRBJ2-7 better, so the J call may be wrong. From germline, CDR1 is PRHDT and CDR2 FYEKMQ (reference sequence). This CDR3 contains 15 residues.

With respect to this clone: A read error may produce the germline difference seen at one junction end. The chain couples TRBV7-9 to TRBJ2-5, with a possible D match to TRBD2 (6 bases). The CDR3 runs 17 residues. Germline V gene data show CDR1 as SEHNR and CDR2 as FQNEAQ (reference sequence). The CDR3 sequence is CSSSPTFGQITSREQYF. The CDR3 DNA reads TGTTCCAGCAGCCCCACCTTCGGGCAGATTACCTCTCGGGAGCAGTACTTC. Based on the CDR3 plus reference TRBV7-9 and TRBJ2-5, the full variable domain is DTGVSQNPRHKITKRGQNVTFRCDPISEHNRLYWYRQTLGQGPEFLTYFQNEAQLEKSRLLSDRFSAERPKGSFSTLEIQRTEQGDSAMYLCSSSPTFGQITSREQYFGPGTRLLVL.

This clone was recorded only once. The CDR3, as DNA: TGTGCCAGTAGGCGTGGACAGGGGGCTGGTACAGATACGCAGTATTTT. Translating gives CASRRGQGAGTDTQYF. The V and J genes are TRBV19 and TRBJ2-3, with 11 bases aligning to TRBD1. The CDR3 covers 16 residues. Germline loops: CDR1 LNHDA, CDR2 SQIVND (reference sequence). V was clipped by 6 bases and J by 3 bases; unmatched bases: 8.

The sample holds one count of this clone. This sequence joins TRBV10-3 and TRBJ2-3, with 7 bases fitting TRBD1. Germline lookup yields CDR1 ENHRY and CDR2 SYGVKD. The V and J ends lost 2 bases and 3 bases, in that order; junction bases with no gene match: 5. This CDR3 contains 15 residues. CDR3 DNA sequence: TGTGCCATCAGTGAGAGGGGGCAAGGGACAGATACGCAGTATTTT. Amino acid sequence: CAISERGQGTDTQYF.

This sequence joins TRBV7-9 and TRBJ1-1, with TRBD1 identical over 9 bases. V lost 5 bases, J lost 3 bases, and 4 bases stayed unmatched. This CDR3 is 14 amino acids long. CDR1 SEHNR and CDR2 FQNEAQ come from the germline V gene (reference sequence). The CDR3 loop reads CASSAGQGYTEAFF. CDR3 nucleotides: TGTGCCAGCAGCGCGGGACAGGGCTACACTGAAGCTTTCTTT.

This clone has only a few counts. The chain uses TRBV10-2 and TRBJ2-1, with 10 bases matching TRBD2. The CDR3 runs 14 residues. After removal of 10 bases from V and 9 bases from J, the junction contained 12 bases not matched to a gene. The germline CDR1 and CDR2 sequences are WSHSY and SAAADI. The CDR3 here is CAISKASGSLEQFF. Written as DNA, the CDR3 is TGCGCCATCTCAAAGGCTAGCGGGAGTCTTGAGCAGTTCTTC.

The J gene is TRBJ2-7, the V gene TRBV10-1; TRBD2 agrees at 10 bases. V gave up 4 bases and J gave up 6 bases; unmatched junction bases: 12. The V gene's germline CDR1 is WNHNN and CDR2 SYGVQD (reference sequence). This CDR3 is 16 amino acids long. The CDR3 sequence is CASSAELAGGRGEQYF. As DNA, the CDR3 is TGCGCCAGCAGTGCCGAATTAGCGGGAGGCCGAGGCGAGCAGTACTTC.

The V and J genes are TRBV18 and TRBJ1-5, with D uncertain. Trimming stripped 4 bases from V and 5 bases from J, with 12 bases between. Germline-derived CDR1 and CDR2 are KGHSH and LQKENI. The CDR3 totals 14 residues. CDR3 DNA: TGTGCCAGCTCACTGGGAGGCGGTGATCAGCCCCAGCATTTT. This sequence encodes CASSLGGGDQPQHF.

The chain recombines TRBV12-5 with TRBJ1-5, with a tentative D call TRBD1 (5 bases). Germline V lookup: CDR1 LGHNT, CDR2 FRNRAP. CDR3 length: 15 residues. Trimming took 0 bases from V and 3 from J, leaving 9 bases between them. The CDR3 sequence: CASGLVRVNNQPQHF. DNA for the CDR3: TGTGCTAGTGGTTTGGTCAGGGTCAACAATCAGCCCCAGCATTTT.

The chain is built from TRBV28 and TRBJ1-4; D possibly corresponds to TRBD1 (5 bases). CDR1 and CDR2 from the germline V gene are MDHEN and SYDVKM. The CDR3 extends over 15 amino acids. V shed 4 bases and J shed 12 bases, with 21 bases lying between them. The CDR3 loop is CASSWSGGMLGELFF. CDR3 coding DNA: TGTGCCAGCAGTTGGTCGGGAGGGATGCTAGGGGAACTGTTTTTT.

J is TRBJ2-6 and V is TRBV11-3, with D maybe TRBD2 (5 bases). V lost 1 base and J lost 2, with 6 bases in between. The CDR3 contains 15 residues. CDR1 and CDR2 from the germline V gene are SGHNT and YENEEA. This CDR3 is CASSLAGAGANVLTF. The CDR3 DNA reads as TGTGCCAGCAGCTTAGCCGGGGCTGGGGCCAACGTCCTGACTTTC.

The CDR3 DNA reads as TGTGCTAGTGGGGCCGCAAACCAAGAGACCCAGTACTTC. Protein sequence: CASGAANQETQYF. The genes are TRBV12-5 and TRBJ2-5; D is uncertain. Germline CDR1 is LGHNT and CDR2 is FRNRAP. The CDR3 length is 13 residues. Trimming removed 6 bases at V and 0 bases at J, with 8 bases between.

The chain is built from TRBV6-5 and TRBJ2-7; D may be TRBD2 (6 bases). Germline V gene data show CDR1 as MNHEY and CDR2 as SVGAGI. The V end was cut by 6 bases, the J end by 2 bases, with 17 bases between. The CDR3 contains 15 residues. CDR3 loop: CASSPEGSGAYEQYF. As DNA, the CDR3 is TGTGCCAGCAGCCCCGAGGGCTCGGGGGCCTACGAGCAGTACTTC.

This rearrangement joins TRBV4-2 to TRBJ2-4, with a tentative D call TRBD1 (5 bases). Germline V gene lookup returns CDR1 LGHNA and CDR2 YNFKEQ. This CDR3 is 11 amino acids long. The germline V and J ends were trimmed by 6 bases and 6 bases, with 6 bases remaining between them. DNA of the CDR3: TGTGCCAGCAGTGACAGAAACATTCAGTACTTC. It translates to CASSDRNIQYF.

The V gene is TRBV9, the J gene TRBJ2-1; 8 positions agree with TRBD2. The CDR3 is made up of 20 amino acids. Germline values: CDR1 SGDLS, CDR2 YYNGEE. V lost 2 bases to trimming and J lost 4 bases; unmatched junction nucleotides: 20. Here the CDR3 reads CASSVFPLGTSPRTYNEQFF. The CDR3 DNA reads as TGTGCCAGCAGCGTCTTTCCGTTGGGGACTAGTCCCCGAACATACAATGAGCAGTTCTTC.

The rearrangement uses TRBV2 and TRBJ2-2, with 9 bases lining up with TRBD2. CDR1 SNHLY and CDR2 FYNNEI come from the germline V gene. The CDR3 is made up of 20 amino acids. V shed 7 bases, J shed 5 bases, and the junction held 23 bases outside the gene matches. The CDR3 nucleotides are TGTGCCAGCAATGGTCGGCGGTGGTTAGCGGGAGACGATTTTACCGGGGAGCTGTTTTTT. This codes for CASNGRRWLAGDDFTGELFF.

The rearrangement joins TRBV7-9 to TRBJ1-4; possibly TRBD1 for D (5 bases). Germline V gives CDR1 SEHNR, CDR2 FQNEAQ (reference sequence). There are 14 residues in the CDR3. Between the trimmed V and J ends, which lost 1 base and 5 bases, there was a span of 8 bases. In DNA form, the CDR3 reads TGTGCCAGCAGCTTAGGGCAGGGAAATGAAAAACTGTTTTTT. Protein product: CASSLGQGNEKLFF.

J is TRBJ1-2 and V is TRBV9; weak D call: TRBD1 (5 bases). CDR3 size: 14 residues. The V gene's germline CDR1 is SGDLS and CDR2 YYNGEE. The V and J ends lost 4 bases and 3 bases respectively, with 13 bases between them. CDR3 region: CASSRYGGDYGYTF. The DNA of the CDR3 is TGTGCCAGCAGCCGCTATGGGGGGGACTATGGCTACACCTTC. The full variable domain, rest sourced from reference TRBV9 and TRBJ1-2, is DSGVTQTPKHLITATGQRVTLRCSPRSGDLSVYWYQQSLDQGLQFLIQYYNGEERAKGNILERFSAQQFPDLHSELNLSSLELGDSALYFCASSRYGGDYGYTFGSGTRLTVV.

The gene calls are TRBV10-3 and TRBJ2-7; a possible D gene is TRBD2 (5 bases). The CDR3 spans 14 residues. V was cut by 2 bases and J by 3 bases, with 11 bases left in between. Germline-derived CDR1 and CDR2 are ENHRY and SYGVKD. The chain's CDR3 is CAISEAGSDYEQYF. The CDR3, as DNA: TGTGCCATCAGTGAGGCCGGTAGCGACTACGAGCAGTACTTC.

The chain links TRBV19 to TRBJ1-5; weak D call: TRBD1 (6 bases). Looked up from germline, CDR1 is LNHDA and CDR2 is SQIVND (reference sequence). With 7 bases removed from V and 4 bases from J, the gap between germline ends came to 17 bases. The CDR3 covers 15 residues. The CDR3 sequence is CASTLLGQGNQPQHF. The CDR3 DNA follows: TGTGCCAGTACTCTCCTCGGGCAGGGGAATCAGCCCCAGCATTTT.

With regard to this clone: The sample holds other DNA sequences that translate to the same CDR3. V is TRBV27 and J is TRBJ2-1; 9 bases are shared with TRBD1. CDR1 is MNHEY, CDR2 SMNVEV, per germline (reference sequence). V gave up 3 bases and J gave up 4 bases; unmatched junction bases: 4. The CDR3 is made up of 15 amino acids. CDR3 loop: CASSLGGTGYNEQFF. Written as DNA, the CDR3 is TGTGCCAGCAGTTTGGGTGGGACAGGGTACAATGAGCAGTTCTTC.

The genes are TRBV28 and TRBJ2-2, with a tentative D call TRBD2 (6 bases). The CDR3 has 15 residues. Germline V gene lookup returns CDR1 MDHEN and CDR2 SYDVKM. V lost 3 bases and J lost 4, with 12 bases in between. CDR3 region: CASSFFGGGTGELFF. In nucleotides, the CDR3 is TGTGCCAGCAGTTTTTTCGGGGGTGGCACCGGGGAGCTGTTTTTT.

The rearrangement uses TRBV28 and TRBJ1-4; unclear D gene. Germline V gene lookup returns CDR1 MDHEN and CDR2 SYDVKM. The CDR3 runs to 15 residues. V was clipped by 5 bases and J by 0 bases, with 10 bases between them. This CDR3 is CASSPRPSTNEKLFF. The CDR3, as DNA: TGTGCCAGCAGTCCCAGGCCCTCAACTAATGAAAAACTGTTTTTT.

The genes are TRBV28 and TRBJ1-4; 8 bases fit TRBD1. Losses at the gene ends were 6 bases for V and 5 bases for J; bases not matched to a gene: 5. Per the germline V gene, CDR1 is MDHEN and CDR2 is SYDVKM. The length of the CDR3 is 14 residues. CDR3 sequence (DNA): TGTGCCAGCAGCCCAGGGGGCCGGAATGAAAAACTGTTTTTT. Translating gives CASSPGGRNEKLFF. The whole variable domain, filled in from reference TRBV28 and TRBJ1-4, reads DVKVTQSSRYLVKRTGEKVFLECVQDMDHENMFWYRQDPGLGLRLIYFSYDVKMKEKGDIPEGYSVSREKKERFSLILESASTNQTSMYLCASSPGGRNEKLFFGSGTQLSVL.

CDR3 nucleotides: TGTGCCAGCAGCTGGAGAGAGGCCTTGCTGCGACCCCAGCATTTT. This translates into CASSWREALLRPQHF. V gene TRBV5-8 combines with J gene TRBJ1-5; D remains unclear. The ends were cut back, 3 bases at V and 10 bases at J, with 20 bases in the middle. The germline gives CDR1 SGHTS, CDR2 YDEGEE. The CDR3 is 15 amino acids.

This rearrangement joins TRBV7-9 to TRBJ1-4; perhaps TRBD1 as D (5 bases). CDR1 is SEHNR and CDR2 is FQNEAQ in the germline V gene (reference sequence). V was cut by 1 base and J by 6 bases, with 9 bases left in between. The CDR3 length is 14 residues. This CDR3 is CASSLVPRDEKLFF. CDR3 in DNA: TGTGCCAGCAGCTTAGTACCCAGGGATGAAAAACTGTTTTTT.

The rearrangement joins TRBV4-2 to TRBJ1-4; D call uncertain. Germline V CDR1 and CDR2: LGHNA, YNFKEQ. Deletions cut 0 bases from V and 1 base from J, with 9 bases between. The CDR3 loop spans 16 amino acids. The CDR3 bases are TGTGCCAGCAGCCAAGATCTGGCAGGAACTAATGAAAAACTGTTTTTT. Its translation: CASSQDLAGTNEKLFF.

CDR3 protein: CASSPGRDYGYTF. The CDR3 DNA sequence: TGTGCCAGCTCACCAGGGAGGGACTATGGCTACACCTTC. The chain joins TRBV18 to TRBJ1-2; D is ambiguous. V was pared by 2 bases and J by 3 bases, with 7 bases between. The length of the CDR3 is 13 residues. The germline CDR1 and CDR2 sequences are KGHSH and LQKENI.